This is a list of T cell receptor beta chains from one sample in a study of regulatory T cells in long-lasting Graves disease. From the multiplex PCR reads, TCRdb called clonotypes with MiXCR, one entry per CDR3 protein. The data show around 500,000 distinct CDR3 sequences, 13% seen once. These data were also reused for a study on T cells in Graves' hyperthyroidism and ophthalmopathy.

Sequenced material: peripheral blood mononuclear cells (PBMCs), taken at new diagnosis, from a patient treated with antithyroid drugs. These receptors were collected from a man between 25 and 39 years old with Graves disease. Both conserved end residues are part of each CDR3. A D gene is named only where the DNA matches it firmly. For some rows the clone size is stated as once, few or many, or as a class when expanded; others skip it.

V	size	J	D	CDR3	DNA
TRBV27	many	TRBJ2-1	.	CASSAGWRLSSYNEQFF	TGTGCCAGCAGTGCCGGGTGGCGGTTGAGCTCCTACAATGAGCAGTTCTTC
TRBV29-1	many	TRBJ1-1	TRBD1	CSVGQGEYTEAFF	TGCAGCGTTGGACAGGGGGAATATACTGAAGCTTTCTTT
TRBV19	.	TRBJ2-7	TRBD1	CASSPRDRDYEQYF	TGTGCCAGTAGTCCCCGGGACAGGGACTACGAGCAGTACTTC
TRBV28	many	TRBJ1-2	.	CASSFSRNHGYTF	TGTGCCAGCAGTTTCTCGAGGAATCATGGCTACACCTTC
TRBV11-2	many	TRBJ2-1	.	CASSLTLRELPYNEQFF	TGTGCCAGCAGCCTTACCCTTCGGGAGCTGCCCTACAATGAGCAGTTCTTC
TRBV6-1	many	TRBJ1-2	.	CASSKSSGYGYTF	TGTGCCAGCAGTAAATCTTCCGGTTATGGCTACACCTTC
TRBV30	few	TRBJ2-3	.	CAWGNRGTDTQYF	TGTGCCTGGGGGAATAGAGGCACAGATACGCAGTATTTT
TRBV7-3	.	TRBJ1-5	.	CASSLGWTPNQPQHF	TGTGCCAGCAGCTTGGGGTGGACACCCAATCAGCCCCAGCATTTT
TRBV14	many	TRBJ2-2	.	CASSPLQGHTGELFF	TGTGCCAGCAGCCCCTTACAGGGCCACACCGGGGAGCTGTTTTTT
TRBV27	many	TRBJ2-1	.	CASSPGPPGPNEQFF	TGTGCCAGCAGTCCTGGTCCACCGGGCCCCAATGAGCAGTTCTTC